A selection of T cell receptor beta chains follows, all from one sample in a study of immune heterogeneity within non-small cell lung tumors. TCRdb re-analysed the multiplex PCR reads in MiXCR, keeping a single row per CDR3 protein. The profile shows 20,000 to 25,000 distinct CDR3 sequences, more than 25% of them singletons. The specimen sequenced was lung tumor tissue. These receptors were obtained from a middle-aged man with non-small cell lung cancer. The CDR3 runs from the conserved cysteine through the conserved F or W. Each record gives: clone size, J gene, V gene, CDR3 length, D gene, CDR3 protein, CDR3 DNA. The D gene is left open where the match is weak. Rows may omit the clone size; those that give it use once, few, many or a size class.

NA	TRBJ2-6	TRBV18	16	NA	CASSLPGVSGANVLTF	TGTGCCAGCTCACTTCCCGGGGTTTCTGGGGCCAACGTCCTGACTTTC
NA	TRBJ2-4	TRBV24-1	19	TRBD1	CAPTGTAELSLMAKNIQYF	TGTGCCCCCACCGGGACAGCCGAGCTTAGTCTTATGGCCAAAAACATTCAGTACTTC
many	TRBJ2-4	TRBV12-5	13	NA	CASGLGLKNIQYF	TGTGCTAGTGGTTTGGGACTAAAAAACATTCAGTACTTC
NA	TRBJ2-1	TRBV6-6	16	TRBD2	CTSSLNGLAAYNEQFF	TGTACCAGCAGTTTAAACGGACTAGCGGCGTACAATGAGCAGTTCTTC
medium-sized	TRBJ2-1	TRBV27	15	NA	CASSLGLLHYNEQFF	TGTGCCAGCAGTTTAGGACTCCTCCATTACAATGAGCAGTTCTTC
many	TRBJ2-7	TRBV10-3	12	NA	CAISESGYEQYF	TGTGCCATCAGTGAGTCGGGGTACGAGCAGTACTTC
many	TRBJ1-2	TRBV6-1	13	NA	CASKGGDRNGYTF	TGTGCCAGCAAAGGCGGGGATCGCAATGGCTACACCTTC
NA	TRBJ2-5	TRBV2	14	NA	CASKGVGGLETQYF	TGTGCCAGCAAGGGAGTGGGAGGACTGGAGACCCAGTACTTC
many	TRBJ1-1	TRBV12-3/TRBV12-4	16	TRBD1	CASSPGGVLRNTEAFF	TGTGCCAGCAGTCCAGGGGGCGTTTTGAGAAACACTGAAGCTTTCTTT
many	TRBJ1-6	TRBV30	15	NA	CAWRSPQGNNSPLHF	TGTGCCTGGAGAAGCCCTCAAGGCAATAATTCACCCCTCCACTTT
NA	TRBJ2-1	TRBV25-1	17	TRBD2	CASSESRSGGRYNEQFF	TGTGCCAGCAGTGAATCCAGATCGGGAGGTCGGTACAATGAGCAGTTCTTC
few	TRBJ2-1	TRBV9	14	TRBD2	CASSVVAGDNEQFF	TGTGCCAGCAGCGTAGTAGCGGGAGACAATGAGCAGTTCTTC
NA	TRBJ2-3	TRBV11-3	18	TRBD2	CASSLGARLAASADTQYF	TGTGCCAGCAGCTTAGGCGCCAGGCTAGCGGCAAGCGCAGATACGCAGTATTTT
medium-sized	TRBJ1-6	TRBV19	15	TRBD1	CASSMRGPEYSPLHF	TGTGCCAGTAGTATGAGGGGGCCGGAATATTCACCCCTCCACTTT
many	TRBJ1-4	TRBV12-3/TRBV12-4	12	NA	CASSSHNEKLFF	TGTGCCAGCAGCTCTCACAATGAAAAACTGTTTTTT
few	TRBJ1-5	TRBV20-1	12	NA	CSVGRRGQPQHF	TGCAGTGTGGGCCGAAGGGGTCAGCCCCAGCATTTT
few	TRBJ2-1	TRBV5-1	15	TRBD1	CASSLTGDSYNEQFF	TGCGCCAGCAGCTTGACAGGGGACTCCTACAATGAGCAGTTCTTC
many	TRBJ2-7	TRBV6-6	14	TRBD1	CASSYSGQNYEQYF	TGTGCCAGCAGTTACTCGGGACAGAATTACGAGCAGTACTTC
NA	TRBJ1-3	TRBV12-3/TRBV12-4	12	NA	CASSSTGNTIYF	TGTGCCAGCAGTTCGACAGGAAACACCATATATTTT
many	TRBJ2-7	TRBV20-1	20	TRBD2	CSARGGTPGTSVKSSLEQYF	TGCAGTGCTAGGGGGGGGACTCCCGGGACTAGCGTGAAGAGTTCGCTTGAGCAGTACTTC
NA	TRBJ2-7	TRBV29-1	15	NA	CSVTPYKGPSYEQYF	TGCAGCGTCACTCCTTACAAAGGGCCTTCCTACGAGCAGTACTTC
NA	TRBJ2-1	TRBV6-4	15	TRBD1	CASSSGTGGVNEQFF	TGTGCCAGCAGTTCCGGGACAGGGGGCGTGAATGAGCAGTTCTTC
NA	TRBJ1-1	TRBV9	15	NA	CASSGRGGVNTEAFF	TGTGCCAGCAGCGGGAGGGGGGGAGTGAACACTGAAGCTTTCTTT
NA	TRBJ1-2	TRBV10-2	16	NA	CASSESSWGHFYGYTF	TGCGCCAGCAGTGAGTCGAGTTGGGGACACTTCTATGGCTACACCTTC
NA	TRBJ2-1	TRBV4-2	15	NA	CASSQGPVSVNEQFF	TGTGCCAGCAGCCAGGGCCCGGTTTCAGTAAATGAGCAGTTCTTC
many	TRBJ2-7	TRBV28	11	TRBD1	CASSLRDRAYF	TGTGCCAGCAGCCTCCGGGACAGGGCATACTTC
many	TRBJ2-7	TRBV11-3	13	NA	CASSLSNDYEQYF	TGTGCCAGCAGCTTAAGCAACGACTACGAGCAGTACTTC
few	TRBJ2-1	TRBV6-1	17	NA	CASTPSWGTFSYNEQFF	TGTGCCAGCACCCCCTCTTGGGGCACTTTCTCCTACAATGAGCAGTTCTTC
many	TRBJ2-1	TRBV6-2/TRBV6-3	12	NA	CASSYRGNEQFF	TGTGCCAGCAGTTACAGAGGCAATGAGCAGTTCTTC
NA	TRBJ2-5	TRBV11-3	15	NA	CASSLVFPGSETQYF	TGTGCCAGCAGCTTAGTATTTCCCGGGAGTGAGACCCAGTACTTC
many	TRBJ2-1	TRBV20-1	14	TRBD2	CSASPHWGGNEQFF	TGCAGTGCTAGCCCCCATTGGGGGGGAAATGAGCAGTTCTTC
few	TRBJ2-2	TRBV4-1	13	NA	CASSRSESGELFF	TGCGCCAGCAGCCGGTCGGAATCCGGGGAGCTGTTTTTT
many	TRBJ1-1	TRBV7-8	14	NA	CASSTTWMNTEAFF	TGTGCCAGCAGCACTACATGGATGAACACTGAAGCTTTCTTT
NA	TRBJ2-1	TRBV9	16	TRBD2	CASSVATTSGRNEQFF	TGTGCCAGCAGCGTAGCTACGACTAGCGGTAGGAATGAGCAGTTCTTC
NA	TRBJ2-1	TRBV7-2	15	TRBD2	CASSAPGRDYNEQFF	TGTGCCAGCAGCGCCCCAGGGAGGGACTACAATGAGCAGTTCTTC
NA	TRBJ1-5	TRBV5-5	12	NA	CASSLAGQPQHF	TGTGCCAGCAGCTTGGCGGGGCAGCCCCAGCATTTT